The 8 T cell receptor beta chains given below trace back to one sample, sequenced in a study of T-cell reconstitution after alpha-beta-depleted transplantation in children. Using unique molecular identifiers, the investigators prepared the TCRbeta library. MiXCR was run by TCRdb on the PCR reads, yielding one entry per CDR3 protein. The sample records fewer than 550,000 distinct CDR3 sequences, 10% being singletons. Sample: PBMCs, taken before TCRalphabeta/CD19-depleted stem cell transplant. These receptors all come from a child under 10 years old with inherited bone marrow failure, due to receive a stem cell transplant.

This clonotype was seen at least ten times. The chain combines TRBV6-2 or TRBV6-3 with TRBJ2-1; tentatively, D is TRBD1 or TRBD2 (5 bases each). The V end was cut by 6 bases, the J end by 4 bases, with 19 bases between. The CDR3 consists of 16 residues. CDR1 and CDR2 from the germline V gene are MNHEY and SVGEGT. CDR3: CASSLGRDSVYNEQFF. The DNA for the CDR3 is TGTGCCAGCAGCTTGGGACGAGACAGCGTTTACAATGAGCAGTTCTTC.

This clonotype has more than one count but fewer than ten. The chain recombines TRBV5-6 with TRBJ2-5; no clear D gene. Trimming pared 0 bases from V and 2 bases from J, leaving 8 bases between. CDR1 and CDR2 from the germline V gene are SGHDT and YYEEEE. The CDR3 length is 14 residues. The CDR3 protein is CASSLGNIQETQYF. The CDR3 nucleotides read TGTGCCAGCAGCTTGGGTAACATTCAAGAGACCCAGTACTTC.

This clonotype was found once. This may come from a read error, since a much larger clone is one base off. CDR3 coding DNA: TGTGCCATCAGTGGAGGGACAGATTACATTGAGCAGTTCTTC. The encoded protein is CAISGGTDYIEQFF. The chain is built from TRBV10-3 and TRBJ2-1; 7 positions agree with TRBD1. The CDR3 is 14 residues long. CDR1 is ENHRY, CDR2 SYGVKD, per germline.

This clonotype was detected ten times or more. This chain joins TRBV10-2 and TRBJ2-1; D is unresolved. Germline assignment: CDR1 WSHSY and CDR2 SAAADI. V was shortened by 5 bases and J by 5 bases, with 13 bases between the two germline ends. This CDR3 has 14 amino acids. For the CDR3, the DNA is TGCGCCAGCAGTAGAACTGGTCTCCACAATGAGCAGTTCTTC. Encoded protein: CASSRTGLHNEQFF.

In its sample, this clonotype was seen many times. The J gene is TRBJ2-7, the V gene TRBV20-1; 8 bases align to TRBD1. V trimming: 0 bases; J trimming: 3 bases; junction bases outside the gene matches: 4. CDR3 length equals 14 residues. Germline loops: CDR1 DFQATT, CDR2 SNEGSKA (reference sequence). The CDR3 protein is CSARDRTGYYEQYF. The CDR3 DNA reads TGCAGTGCTAGAGATCGGACAGGGTACTACGAGCAGTACTTC.

This clonotype has a count of ten or more. CDR3 region: CASSLAKWQVGAEEQFF. In DNA form, the CDR3 reads TGTGCCAGCAGCTTAGCTAAGTGGCAGGTTGGAGCGGAAGAGCAGTTCTTC. The rearrangement links TRBV11-1 to TRBJ2-1, with a tentative D call TRBD2 (5 bases). Germline loops: CDR1 SGHAT, CDR2 FQDESV (reference sequence). This CDR3 is built from 17 residues. V lost 0 bases, J lost 10 bases, and 22 bases lay in between. The full variable domain, completed using reference TRBV11-1 and TRBJ2-1, is EAEVAQSPRYKITEKSQAVAFWCDPISGHATLYWYRQILGQGPELLVQFQDESVVDDSQLPKDRFSAERLKGVDSTLKIQPAELGDSAMYLCASSLAKWQVGAEEQFFGPGTRLTVL.

This clonotype was observed at least ten times. The genes are TRBV12-3 or TRBV12-4 and TRBJ2-5; TRBD1 might be the D (6 bases). This CDR3 comprises 13 residues. Trimming stripped 7 bases from V and 4 bases from J, with 13 bases between. As DNA, the CDR3 is TGTGCCAGCAATATACAGGGCTCAGAGACCCAGTACTTC. Translating gives CASNIQGSETQYF.

This clonotype has a count of ten or more. At one end the junction does not follow the germline gene, possibly because of a read error. The rearrangement joins TRBV7-2 to TRBJ2-3, with D unclear. The CDR3 has 15 amino acids. The germline V gene has CDR1 SGHTA and CDR2 FQGNSA. The CDR3 is CAISFYAEATDTQYF. CDR3 DNA: TGTGCCATCAGCTTTTATGCCGAAGCCACAGATACGCAGTATTTT.